The 23 T cell receptor beta chains below were found in one sample sequenced in a study of T-cell memory formation after mild COVID-19. One entry per CDR3 protein, called by TCRdb with MiXCR from the 5' RACE reads. Of a few hundred thousand distinct CDR3 sequences listed, around an eighth are singletons. Sequenced: PBMCs or a T cell subset sorted from them (not recorded which). These TCRs come from a man aged 18 to 29 who had mild COVID-19 (a few samples of this study predate the infection). Cell type and time point are not known.

This chain uses TRBV28 with TRBJ2-6; D gene ambiguous. V dropped 3 bases and J dropped 0 bases, with 9 bases sitting between them. CDR1 is MDHEN, CDR2 SYDVKM, per germline. This CDR3 contains 16 residues. CDR3 DNA: TGTGCCAGCAGTTTCCCGGCACACTCTGGGGCCAACGTCCTGACTTTC. It is translated as CASSFPAHSGANVLTF. Based on the CDR3 plus reference TRBV28 and TRBJ2-6, the full variable domain is DVKVTQSSRYLVKRTGEKVFLECVQDMDHENMFWYRQDPGLGLRLIYFSYDVKMKEKGDIPEGYSVSREKKERFSLILESASTNQTSMYLCASSFPAHSGANVLTFGAGSRLTVL.

The V gene is TRBV19, the J gene TRBJ2-1, with 8 bases matching TRBD2. The CDR3 runs 17 residues. V lost 3 bases and J lost 1; bases outside the gene matches: 8. The germline V gene has CDR1 LNHDA and CDR2 SQIVND (reference sequence). The CDR3 protein is CASSIAHRLASYNEQFF. CDR3 bases: TGTGCCAGTAGTATCGCCCACCGACTAGCGTCCTACAATGAGCAGTTCTTC. Full variable domain (remainder filled in from reference TRBV19 and TRBJ2-1): DGGITQSPKYLFRKEGQNVTLSCEQNLNHDAMYWYRQDPGQGLRLIYYSQIVNDFQKGDIAEGYSVSREKKESFPLTVTSAQKNPTAFYLCASSIAHRLASYNEQFFGPGTRLTVL.

The chain carries TRBV7-2 and TRBJ2-2, with TRBD2 as a possible D gene (7 bases). The CDR3 consists of 15 residues. With 7 bases removed from V and 4 bases from J, the gap between germline ends came to 16 bases. In germline, CDR1 is SGHTA, CDR2 FQGNSA. The CDR3 DNA reads as TGTGCCAGCATACCTGGGGCGGGGGCCACCGGGGAGCTGTTTTTT. Translated, it gives CASIPGAGATGELFF.

V usage is TRBV12-3 or TRBV12-4 and J usage is TRBJ2-7; D perhaps matches TRBD1 (5 bases). CDR3 length: 13 residues. Trimming took off 5 bases at V and 0 bases at J, with 8 bases between the two ends. DNA of the CDR3: TGTGCCAGCAGTACCAGGGCCTCCTACGAGCAGTACTTC. It encodes CASSTRASYEQYF.

This clonotype has more than one count but fewer than ten. The chain uses TRBV7-2 and TRBJ2-3; 11 bases are a match to TRBD2. There are 14 residues in the CDR3. Unmatched junction bases numbered 4, after V lost 8 bases and J lost 3 bases. Per germline, CDR1 SGHTA and CDR2 FQGNSA. CDR3 bases: TGTGCCAGCGGCCCTAGCGGGGGGACAGATACGCAGTATTTT. It codes for CASGPSGGTDTQYF.

J is TRBJ1-2 and V is TRBV24-1; 7 bases line up with TRBD1. The CDR3 has 15 residues. The V segment lost 1 base and the J segment 2 bases; nucleotides outside the gene matches: 3. Germline CDR1 and CDR2: KGHDR and SFDVKD. The chain's CDR3 is CATSDLGRGNYGYTF. The CDR3 DNA reads as TGTGCCACCAGTGATTTAGGCAGGGGGAACTATGGCTACACCTTC.

This clonotype was observed at least ten times. The chain recombines TRBV4-3 with TRBJ2-7, with 7 bases fitting TRBD2. The V and J ends lost 0 bases and 6 bases, in that order; junction bases with no gene match: 11. The CDR3 has 16 residues. In germline, CDR1 is LGHNA, CDR2 YSLEER. The DNA of the CDR3 is TGCGCCAGCAGCCAAGAAGCTCCGGGAGGTCCGGCCGAGCAGTACTTC. The encoded protein is CASSQEAPGGPAEQYF.

This chain connects TRBV28 to TRBJ1-5; D is unclear. Germline values: CDR1 MDHEN, CDR2 SYDVKM. The CDR3 totals 17 residues. V was clipped by 1 base and J by 0 bases, with 13 bases between them. Here the CDR3 reads CASSLSGYVYSNQPQHF. CDR3 bases: TGTGCCAGCAGTTTATCGGGGTACGTATATAGCAATCAGCCCCAGCATTTT.

The V gene is TRBV2, the J gene TRBJ1-2; no definite D call. V gave up 7 bases and J gave up 8 bases, with 17 bases separating them. This CDR3 is built from 13 residues. CDR1 is SNHLY and CDR2 is FYNNEI in the germline V gene. Here the CDR3 reads CASTLRRDTGYTF. Here the CDR3 DNA reads TGTGCCAGCACCTTGCGAAGGGATACGGGCTACACCTTC.

This clonotype was picked up a small number of times. This chain connects TRBV27 to TRBJ1-5, with 10 nucleotides matching TRBD1. V lost 5 bases to trimming and J lost 7 bases; unmatched junction nucleotides: 5. The CDR3 loop spans 14 amino acids. The V gene's germline CDR1 is MNHEY and CDR2 SMNVEV (reference sequence). The CDR3 nucleotides are TGTGCCAGCAGTCATAGACAGGGGGCCCAGCCCCAGCATTTT. Protein: CASSHRQGAQPQHF.

This chain links TRBV12-3 or TRBV12-4 with TRBJ1-2; 9 bases line up with TRBD1. This CDR3 comprises 16 residues. V gave up 5 bases and J gave up 4 bases; unmatched junction bases: 11. CDR3 in amino acids: CASSPAGTGWSYGYTF. The CDR3 DNA reads TGTGCCAGCAGTCCCGCCGGGACAGGGTGGAGCTATGGCTACACCTTC.

This clonotype has more than one count but fewer than ten. A junction boundary mismatches the germline segment, possibly from a read error. The chain's CDR3 is CASSTPGTGAF. The CDR3 DNA follows: TGTGCCAGCAGCACCCCTGGGACGGGTGCCTTC. The chain has TRBV6-6 and TRBJ1-2; D is possibly TRBD1 (5 bases). Germline values: CDR1 MNHNY, CDR2 SVGAGI (reference sequence). The CDR3 extends over 11 amino acids.

There are a few counts of this clonotype. The rearrangement links TRBV7-6 to TRBJ1-3; D unresolved. Germline lookup yields CDR1 SGHVS and CDR2 FNYEAQ. Trimming pared 0 bases from V and 0 bases from J, leaving 9 bases between. This CDR3 contains 16 residues. CDR3 in amino acids: CASSLALESSGNTIYF. DNA for the CDR3: TGTGCCAGCAGCTTAGCGCTCGAGAGCTCTGGAAACACCATATATTTT.

The table lists this clonotype with a few counts. The chain joins TRBV7-2 to TRBJ2-5; D is possibly TRBD2 (5 bases). Trimming left V 2 bases short and J 5 bases short, with 9 bases between. Germline-derived CDR1 and CDR2 are SGHTA and FQGNSA. The CDR3 is made up of 13 amino acids. CDR3 sequence reads: CASSLTLAETQYF. In DNA, the CDR3 is TGTGCCAGCAGCTTAACCCTAGCCGAGACCCAGTACTTC.

In this sample, this clonotype turned up a few times. This rearrangement joins TRBV7-9 to TRBJ1-2; the match to TRBD1 covers 9 bases. J gave up 0 bases and V 6 bases, and 5 bases lay outside the gene matches. Germline assignment: CDR1 SEHNR and CDR2 FQNEAQ (reference sequence). This CDR3 is built from 15 residues. CDR3 bases: TGTGCCAGCAGGCCGGGACAGGGAGCTAACTATGGCTACACCTTC. The encoded protein is CASRPGQGANYGYTF.

The V and J genes are TRBV7-9 and TRBJ2-1; D not resolved. CDR3 size: 12 residues. The V gene lost 1 base and the J gene lost 9 bases, with 7 bases spanning the gap. Germline V gene lookup returns CDR1 SEHNR and CDR2 FQNEAQ (reference sequence). The CDR3 DNA sequence: TGTGCCAGCAGCTTAGTGGACCTTGAGCAGTTCTTC. Its translation is CASSLVDLEQFF.

The chain joins TRBV7-9 to TRBJ1-2, with 10 bases aligning to TRBD1. This CDR3 has 13 amino acids. V gave up 9 bases and J gave up 5 bases; unmatched junction bases: 6. The germline gives CDR1 SEHNR, CDR2 FQNEAQ (reference sequence). CDR3 DNA: TGTGCCAGTGCACCGGGACAGGGGTATGGCTACACCTTC. Amino acid sequence: CASAPGQGYGYTF.

This clonotype has at least ten counts. The chain links TRBV20-1 to TRBJ2-3; TRBD1 or TRBD2 may be the D gene (6 bases each). Trimming shortened V by 6 bases and J by 6 bases, and 19 bases separated the two germline ends. The CDR3 totals 14 residues. The germline gives CDR1 DFQATT, CDR2 SNEGSKA (reference sequence). As DNA, the CDR3 is TGCAGTGCCCCCGGGGGCAGGGTTCGGGATACGCAGTATTTT. Translating gives CSAPGGRVRDTQYF.

The chain employs TRBV29-1 and TRBJ1-5; a possible D gene is TRBD1 (5 bases). CDR1 and CDR2 from the germline V gene are SQVTM and ANQGSEA. The CDR3 covers 12 residues. V was trimmed by 4 bases and J by 5 bases, leaving 9 bases between them. In DNA, the CDR3 is TGCAGCGTTGGGCAGGGCGATCAGCCCCAGCATTTT. This sequence encodes CSVGQGDQPQHF.

This clonotype showed up just a few times. V and J are TRBV7-2 and TRBJ2-7; D perhaps matches TRBD1 (6 bases). The V end lost 0 bases, the J end lost 6 bases, and 12 bases lay between the germline ends. CDR1 and CDR2 (germline): SGHTA, FQGNSA. The CDR3 spans 14 residues. The DNA of the CDR3 is TGTGCCAGCAGCTTAGCGTATAAGGGGGTCGAGCAGTACTTC. Translated: CASSLAYKGVEQYF. The complete variable domain, with remaining parts taken from reference TRBV7-2 and TRBJ2-7, reads GAGVSQSPSNKVTEKGKDVELRCDPISGHTALYWYRQSLGQGLEFLIYFQGNSAPDKSGLPSDRFSAERTGGSVSTLTIQRTQQEDSAVYLCASSLAYKGVEQYFGPGTRLTVT.

The rearrangement uses TRBV5-1 and TRBJ2-5; D is unresolved. CDR1 and CDR2 from the germline V gene are SGHRS and YFSETQ. With 4 bases removed from V and 11 bases from J, the gap between germline ends came to 18 bases. There are 13 residues in the CDR3. This CDR3 reads CASSASVDQLQYF. CDR3 nucleotide sequence: TGCGCCAGCAGCGCCTCGGTAGACCAGCTTCAGTACTTC.

A remark on this clonotype: Given a much more abundant clone one base away, this may be a read error. The chain combines TRBV5-1 with TRBJ1-2; tentative D call: TRBD1 (6 bases). Germline V gene data show CDR1 as SGHRS and CDR2 as YFSETQ. V lost 0 bases to trimming and J lost 3 bases, with 9 bases between them. There are 14 residues in the CDR3. The CDR3 sequence is CASSLGEGDYGYTF. CDR3 sequence (DNA): TGCGCCAGCAGCTTGGGAGAGGGGGACTATGGCTACACCTTC. The full variable domain, in which reference TRBV5-1 and TRBJ1-2 provide the parts outside the CDR3, is KAGVTQTPRYLIKTRGQQVTLSCSPISGHRSVSWYQQTPGQGLQFLFEYFSETQRNKGNFPGRFSGRQFSNSRSEMNVSTLELGDSALYLCASSLGEGDYGYTFGSGTRLTVV.

The chain employs TRBV4-2 and TRBJ2-2, with 8 bases aligning to TRBD2. The CDR3 runs to 14 residues. Per germline, CDR1 LGHNA and CDR2 YNFKEQ. The V gene end was trimmed by 2 bases and the J gene end by 8 bases; junction bases not matched to a gene: 4. The CDR3 protein is CASSQSRGAGELFF. The DNA for the CDR3 is TGTGCCAGCAGCCAATCGCGGGGGGCGGGGGAGCTGTTTTTT.